This T cell receptor (beta chain) derives from a study of cytomegalovirus exposure and HLA in healthy donors (TCRdb year 2017). Notes on the research overall: An earlier analysis of roughly 500 of the donors reported 250 to 350 Gb of sequence data and 95 million to 140 million unique TCR beta sequences obtained from roughly 170 million T cells. Approximately 330 gigabases of sequencing data and around 85 million unique TCR sequences made up an early release that covered several hundred HLA-typed donors. The genetic ancestry cluster associated with self-reported Caucasian donors included over 65% of the roughly 390 genotyped donors. The study was designed to test whether signatures of past pathogen exposure could be identified by cataloging public T cell receptors. The T cell repertoires of some 670 subjects were profiled by immunosequencing and related to cytomegalovirus serostatus. Along with the roughly 670-subject first cohort, a separate validation cohort of around 120 different subjects was used. High-throughput TCR immunosequencing, statistical association of individual TCRs with disease status, and machine learning were combined to predict cytomegalovirus infection status. A later analysis re-analyzed previously published TCR beta repertoires from about 730 donors and added high-resolution HLA genotyping to study TCR occurrence patterns. Rather than drawing on any new phenotypic data, the later analysis identified candidate immune exposures from TCR beta sequences and the way those sequences occurred across donors. To decide whether each TCR beta V gene segment behaved as functional or pseudogenic, an earlier analysis of some 540 of the donors relied on high-throughput TCR beta sequencing. Donor age, sex, ethnicity and CMV serostatus were collected together with the repertoire data. Genome-wide SNP genotypes for about 65% of the roughly 700 donors were used in a later genetic analysis, which treated that subset as a discovery cohort. Every repertoire in the discovery cohort had been generated on one and the same sequencing platform. Class I and class II HLA loci were covered by the typing at four-digit resolution. Typing coverage differed by locus: A, B, C, DRB1 and DQB1 were typed in roughly 629-630 donors, DQA1 in about 510, DPA1 in approximately 610, and DPB1 in 472. A handful of DR-DQ haplotypes were handled as single units for association and clustering because linkage in the cohort was strong. Among roughly 400 genotyped donors of the cohort, an average of roughly 230,000 unique TCR beta nucleotide sequences was sequenced per donor, of which roughly 17% were non-productive. What the study reported, not specific to this receptor: A later analysis reported that several top co-occurrence clusters appeared linked to parvovirus B19, influenza, CMV and Epstein-Barr virus. Compared with equally common non-associated chains, HLA-associated TCR beta chains in a later analysis were more clonally expanded and had lower generation probabilities. The earlier analysis of nearly 600 of the donors excluded approximately 17 rarely observed V segments, including chromosome 9 orphons, because counts were too low. Roughly uniform sequencing depth across donors was assumed in presence/absence analyses, although this assumption may not hold. A further reported finding was that TCR beta sequences accurately predicted the HLA-A and HLA-B alleles for most subjects in the first cohort. Cytomegalovirus status was reported to be diagnosed by the classifier with high specificity and sensitivity in both the original and validation cohorts. The authors suggested that the approach could potentially be extended to other disease states and immunological phenotypes. Across donors, most TCR sequences were observed very rarely, whereas some public TCRs were present in many individuals. Some IMGT-functional V segments, including TRBV6-2 and TRBV6-3, could not be told apart with the 87-base-pair reads, so those segments were excluded. In a later analysis, the rate of TCR association differed among HLA loci, with DRB1 alleles having the most associated TCRs and HLA-C alleles having the fewest. A later analysis found that most CMV-associated TCR beta chains appeared HLA-restricted, with HLA associations seemingly driven largely by CMV exposure. The sequencing pipeline was judged likely to have produced a cluster of highly shared sequence variants as a technical artifact. A few of the identified cytomegalovirus-associated TCR beta chains were confirmed in vitro to be specific for cytomegalovirus antigens. CMV serostatus was the only immune exposure information available for the cohort. Linkage disequilibrium might explain the correlated functional status among segregating V segments, but an unknown experimental factor could not be ruled out. HLA typing was unavailable for some donors at each locus, so association tests used only the typed subset. A later analysis associated 15,000 to 20,000 TCR beta sequences with specific HLA alleles at a false discovery rate of 0.05. When HLA alleles, especially DR and DQ, strongly co-occurred, attributing TCR associations to individual alleles was difficult. Broadly in line with IMGT annotations, most TCR beta V segments showed up in productive rearrangements about 87% or about 30% of the time in an earlier analysis of about 500 of the donors. In this cohort, only TCR beta chains were sequenced, and detectable features were limited by the absence of alpha or paired-chain data. In the study, approximately 160 TCR beta chains were listed as associated with cytomegalovirus. In a later genetic analysis, a missense DCLRE1C variant was associated with V-gene and J-gene trimming of TCR beta chains, and the association was replicated in an independent cohort. Compared with the approximately 700-donor mean, donors in an Asian-associated ancestry cluster had fewer N-insertions in productive TCRs, according to a later genetic analysis.

With regard to this clone: This clone's antigen is unknown. No quality values exist for individual bases; no much larger clone is one base distant.

The cohort was made up of about 670 healthy bone marrow donors. At the time of sampling, all cohort members were nominally healthy, though unrecorded immune exposures were likely present. The donor was CMV seropositive and belonged to the group of 270 or so seropositive cohort members. A peripheral blood sample was provided by each donor, and peripheral blood mononuclear cells were used for TCR beta sequencing. The Qiagen DNeasy Blood Extraction Kit was used to extract genomic DNA from the blood cell samples. Receptor amplification or capture employed the immunoSEQ multiplex PCR assay. A mixture of 60 forward primers for TCR Vbeta segments and 13 reverse primers for TCR Jbeta segments was used in the multiplex PCR. The CDR3 region of rearranged TCR beta genes was amplified from genomic DNA by a multiplex PCR assay. Amplified TCR beta libraries were sequenced as 87-base-pair reads on the Illumina HiSeq System. Turning to the authors' computational methods: A later analysis counted approximately 84 million unique TCR beta chains across the 670 or so repertoires, and 10 million to 12 million of these chains were shared by at least two donors. Raw reads were error-corrected and collapsed into unique sequences by a nearest-neighbor algorithm in which closely related sequences were merged to remove PCR and sequencing errors. To assign V, D and J gene segments, CDR3 sequences were aligned to IMGT reference sequences. Each retained sequence needed at least a six-nucleotide match to both a V gene segment and a J gene segment. Rearrangements were called productive when the CDR3 lacked stop codons and stayed in frame with V and J; all others were non-productive. CDR3 was defined by IMGT convention, running from the second conserved V-encoded cysteine to the conserved J-encoded phenylalanine. The earlier analysis of about 590 of the donors excluded sequences that lacked an unambiguous match to a single V gene segment. In an earlier analysis of roughly 500 of the donors, V segments were called functional above 56.7% productive rearrangements and were called segregating when the between-donor standard deviation exceeded 5%. A statistical classification framework was developed to diagnose cytomegalovirus status using the catalog of TCR beta chain sequences. In a later analysis, TCR nucleotide sequences were compared against IMGT/GENE-DB human TR gene sequences so that V and J genes could be assigned. The TCRdist pipeline was used in a later analysis to assign CDR3 sequences and most-parsimonious VDJ recombination scenarios. In a later analysis, every TCR beta chain was defined by the combination of its CDR3 amino acid sequence and its V-gene family, and reads without a unique V-gene family were dropped. To address suspected cross-contamination and a sequencing artifact, a later analysis removed 592 highly shared, low-generation-probability nucleotide sequences. In a later analysis, a clonal expansion index for each public chain was calculated from normalized within-repertoire ranks of inferred template counts. In a later analysis, generation probabilities were computed using a VDJ recombination model fitted to out-of-frame rearrangements, and the results were checked against IGoR. In a later analysis, TCR-TCR, TCR-HLA and TCR-CMV co-occurrence was scored with hypergeometric tests, and a repertoire-size bias correction was applied to TCR pairs. To estimate false discovery rates, a later analysis permuted the HLA or CMV assignments 20 times. A later analysis grouped co-occurring TCRs with DBSCAN, adding TCRdist sequence similarity when clustering within HLA-allele-positive subsets. Repertoires with fewer than 30,000 or more than 120,000 public chains were left out of co-occurrence clustering, as were four to six repertoires with anomalous nucleotide sharing. Held by TCRdb, this immuneACCESS table contains in-frame sequences only and omits some clones. Under half of the omission traces to an unresolved V gene where checked; the cause of the rest is unknown. D and trimming were read from the DNA, whereas the V and J calls and clone size are those reported in that table. The sample table shows around 140,000 clones, and 82% are seen once. The top ten hold 3.2% of the sample.

Including the terminal cysteine and phenylalanine, the CDR3 comprises 14 residues. Only CDR3 DNA is held: 42 bases, read in frame from base 1. The germline V gene (reference sequence) specifies GTSNPN as CDR1 and SVGIG as CDR2. The sequence came from a man between 18 and 35 years old in good health and CMV-seropositive. The sequenced sample consisted of PBMCs. Recombination connected TRBV30 to TRBJ2-7, with TRBD1 identical over 8 junction bases. In nucleotide form, the sequence is TGTGCTTTAGAGGACGGGGACAGGTCCTACGAGCAGTACTTC. Translation gives CALEDGDRSYEQYF.